These 23 T cell receptor beta chains originate from one sample sequenced in a study of Ad26.COV2.S vaccination and SARS-CoV-2 variants. This sample's treatment: 15 to 20 received Ad26.COV2.S at low or high dose, single or two shots; roughly five received placebo; per-sample allocation not given. Repertoires come from day 63 after the first vaccine or placebo injection. TCRdb's copy holds only in-frame clones and misses some; the assay was immunoSEQ multiplex PCR. The sample shows roughly 700,000 clones, around 90% of them seen only once. The starting material was peripheral blood, obtained in a trial of Ad26.COV2.S vaccine versus placebo. The receptors stem from a person aged 18 to 65 who received the Ad26.COV2.S COVID-19 vaccine or a placebo.

A single count supports this clone. The rearrangement joins TRBV6-5 to TRBJ2-1, with D uncertain. Germline V gives CDR1 MNHEY, CDR2 SVGAGI. The CDR3 has 13 amino acids. Trimming pared 6 bases from V and 3 bases from J, leaving 9 bases between. The CDR3 DNA reads TGTGCCAGCAGCTCGGGTCACTACAATGAGCAGTTCTTC. Its protein product is CASSSGHYNEQFF.

Here the CDR3 DNA reads TGCGCCAGCAGCTTGGCAACGCAGGGGAACACCGGGGAGCTGTTTTTT. Its translation: CASSLATQGNTGELFF. This chain links TRBV5-1 with TRBJ2-2; perhaps TRBD1 as D (5 bases). Germline CDR1 is SGHRS and CDR2 is YFSETQ. CDR3 size: 16 residues. The germline V and J ends were trimmed by 0 bases and 1 base, with 10 bases remaining between them.

The chain combines TRBV9 with TRBJ1-6, with 7 bases identical to TRBD1. Germline CDR1 and CDR2: SGDLS and YYNGEE. The CDR3 loop spans 14 amino acids. Germline trimming cut 10 bases from V and 7 bases from J; bases unmatched to any gene: 11. The CDR3 reads CAGEEGQKNSPLHF. In nucleotides, the CDR3 is TGTGCCGGGGAGGAGGGACAGAAAAATTCACCCCTCCACTTT.

This rearrangement joins TRBV5-4 to TRBJ2-5, with D unclear. CDR3 size: 14 residues. Germline CDR1 and CDR2: SGHNT and YYREEE (reference sequence). The V and J ends lost 1 base and 0 bases respectively, with 7 bases between them. The CDR3 coding sequence is TGTGCCAGCAGCTTGCCGGGTCACCAAGAGACCCAGTACTTC. It is translated as CASSLPGHQETQYF.

The chain is built from TRBV7-2 and TRBJ1-2; D is perhaps TRBD1 (5 bases). The CDR3 loop spans 16 amino acids. V gave up 5 bases and J gave up 5 bases, with 21 bases separating them. Per the germline V gene, CDR1 is SGHTA and CDR2 is FQGNSA. CDR3 sequence: CASSPPGLHSRYGYTF. DNA of the CDR3: TGTGCCAGCAGCCCCCCGGGGCTGCACTCCCGTTATGGCTACACCTTC.

The genes are TRBV5-6 and TRBJ1-4; no clear D. Between the trimmed V and J ends, which lost 3 bases and 5 bases, there was a span of 11 bases. The CDR3 extends over 14 amino acids. Germline assignment: CDR1 SGHDT and CDR2 YYEEEE. For the CDR3, the DNA is TGTGCCAGCAGCTCACCGAGGGAAAATGAAAAACTGTTTTTT. As protein: CASSSPRENEKLFF.

The rearrangement joins TRBV12-3 or TRBV12-4 to TRBJ1-5; D is possibly TRBD1 (5 bases). Deletions cut 3 bases from V and 7 bases from J, with 10 bases between. The CDR3 is 13 residues long. CDR3 sequence reads: CASSFSGQQPQHF. The CDR3 region has the DNA TGTGCCAGCAGTTTCTCAGGGCAACAGCCCCAGCATTTT.

V gene TRBV19 combines with J gene TRBJ1-5; no reliable D call. This CDR3 has 15 amino acids. The germline gives CDR1 LNHDA, CDR2 SQIVND (reference sequence). Trimming took 5 bases from V and 4 from J, leaving 15 bases between them. This CDR3 reads CASSVLSEENQPQHF. The CDR3, as DNA: TGTGCCAGTAGTGTATTGTCAGAAGAAAATCAGCCCCAGCATTTT.

This clone was detected only a few times. The chain combines TRBV3-1 (or the pseudogene TRBV3-2) with TRBJ1-4; possible D gene TRBD1, 5 bases. The germline V gene encodes CDR1 LGHDT and CDR2 YNNKEL (reference sequence). Between the trimmed V and J ends, which lost 1 base and 2 bases, there was a span of 11 bases. CDR3 length equals 16 residues. The CDR3 loop is CASSQGTGGTNEKLFF. CDR3 sequence (DNA): TGTGCCAGCAGCCAAGGAACCGGGGGTACTAATGAAAAACTGTTTTTT.

There are a few counts of this clone. The chain uses TRBV6-5 and TRBJ1-2, with 7 nucleotides matching TRBD1. CDR1 is MNHEY, CDR2 SVGAGI, per germline. The J segment lost 7 bases and the V segment lost 11 bases, leaving 16 bases of the junction unmatched. This CDR3 contains 14 residues. The CDR3 DNA reads as TGTGCCGGACAAACTCGTCAGGGGGTCTTTGGCTACACCTTC. Protein: CAGQTRQGVFGYTF.

J is TRBJ2-5 and V is TRBV12-2; TRBD1, the table's D call, lacks a check against the DNA. TRBV12-2 is a pseudogene. The CDR3 runs 14 residues. The CDR3 region has the DNA TGTGCAAGTCGCTTAACAGGGAAGCAAGAGACCCAGTACTTC. It is translated as CASRLTGKQETQYF.

This clone was counted between two and nine times. The chain has TRBV6-2 or TRBV6-3 and TRBJ1-2, with D uncertain. Per the germline V gene, CDR1 is MNHEY and CDR2 is SVGEGT. The CDR3 is 12 residues long. V lost 1 base, J lost 5 bases, and 5 bases lay in between. CDR3 protein: CASSYWGYGYTF. The CDR3 nucleotides read TGTGCCAGCAGTTACTGGGGATATGGCTACACCTTC.

The rearrangement uses TRBV6-1 and TRBJ1-2; 8 bases match TRBD1. The CDR3 is 15 amino acids. Trimming removed 1 base from V and 5 bases from J; junction bases left unmatched: 6. The germline gives CDR1 MNHNS, CDR2 SASEGT. The CDR3 DNA follows: TGTGCCAGCAGTGAAGGGCAGGGGGCGAGGTATGGCTACACCTTC. Protein product: CASSEGQGARYGYTF.

This clone was recorded only once. CDR3 sequence: CASSRADLGDHEQYF. In DNA, the CDR3 is TGCGCCAGCAGCAGGGCCGACCTGGGCGACCACGAGCAGTACTTC. The chain recombines TRBV5-1 with TRBJ2-7, with D hard to call. V lost 4 bases to trimming and J lost 5 bases, with 19 bases between them. This CDR3 region has 15 residues. Germline V lookup: CDR1 SGHRS, CDR2 YFSETQ.

This chain links TRBV15 with TRBJ1-5, with a weak D call TRBD1 (5 bases). CDR1 is LNHNV, CDR2 YYDKDF, per germline (reference sequence). This CDR3 is built from 17 residues. Trimming took 3 bases from V and 4 from J, leaving 19 bases between them. CDR3: CATSRRTTQNLNQPQHF. The CDR3 DNA follows: TGTGCCACCAGCAGGCGGACAACACAAAACCTAAATCAGCCCCAGCATTTT. The full variable domain, with the rest looked up from reference TRBV15 and TRBJ1-5, is DAMVIQNPRYQVTQFGKPVTLSCSQTLNHNVMYWYQQKSSQAPKLLFHYYDKDFNNEADTPDNFQSRRPNTSFCFLDIRSPGLGDTAMYLCATSRRTTQNLNQPQHFGDGTRLSIL.

The J gene is TRBJ2-1, the V gene TRBV28; D possibly corresponds to TRBD2 (6 bases). Germline values: CDR1 MDHEN, CDR2 SYDVKM. Between the trimmed V and J ends, which lost 3 bases and 0 bases, there was a span of 9 bases. The CDR3 is 15 amino acids. CDR3 DNA: TGTGCCAGCAGTTTGGGGGGTAGCTCCTACAATGAGCAGTTCTTC. Its protein is CASSLGGSSYNEQFF.

V and J are TRBV6-6 and TRBJ2-1; 10 bases line up with TRBD1. J gave up 10 bases and V 4 bases, and 13 bases lay outside the gene matches. Germline assignment: CDR1 MNHNY and CDR2 SVGAGI (reference sequence). The length of the CDR3 is 16 residues. CDR3 DNA sequence: TGTGCCAGCAGTTCTCCCGAGGGACAGGGGACCCACGAGCAGTTCTTC. Its translation: CASSSPEGQGTHEQFF.

The rearrangement uses TRBV25-1 and TRBJ1-2, with D maybe TRBD1 (5 bases). Per germline, CDR1 MGHDK and CDR2 SYGVNS. This CDR3 region has 16 residues. Deletions cut 4 bases from V and 0 bases from J, with 15 bases between. The CDR3 loop is CASSASGTATNYGYTF. The CDR3 DNA reads TGTGCCAGCAGTGCATCCGGGACGGCGACTAACTATGGCTACACCTTC.

The chain links TRBV25-1 to TRBJ2-3; D is unresolved. V gave up 4 bases and J gave up 5 bases, with 10 bases separating them. CDR3 size: 13 residues. Germline CDR1 MGHDK, CDR2 SYGVNS. CDR3 protein: CASSAFWGDTQYF. The DNA of the CDR3 is TGTGCCAGCAGTGCCTTTTGGGGAGATACGCAGTATTTT. Drawing the rest from reference TRBV25-1 and TRBJ2-3, the complete variable domain is EADIYQTPRYLVIGTGKKITLECSQTMGHDKMYWYQQDPGMELHLIHYSYGVNSTEKGDLSSESTVSRIRTEHFPLTLESARPSHTSQYLCASSAFWGDTQYFGPGTRLTVL.

The chain uses TRBV10-3 and TRBJ1-1; D might be TRBD1 (5 bases). Deletions cut 6 bases from V and 5 bases from J, with 10 bases between. Per germline, CDR1 ENHRY and CDR2 SYGVKD. The CDR3 runs to 12 residues. The CDR3 nucleotides are TGTGCCATCAGAGGGGTCGGAACTGAAGCTTTCTTT. This encodes CAIRGVGTEAFF.

This clone was detected a few times. The rearrangement uses TRBV20-1 and TRBJ1-2, with 9 nucleotides matching TRBD1. The CDR3 has 14 amino acids. The junction had 10 bases not matched to a gene; V was cut back by 3 bases and J by 8 bases. CDR1 is DFQATT and CDR2 is SNEGSKA in the germline V gene (reference sequence). The CDR3 DNA reads as TGCAGTGCTAGTCACTCACAGGGGGCATGGGGCTACACCTTC. Amino acids: CSASHSQGAWGYTF.

The chain is built from TRBV11-2 and TRBJ2-1, with D possibly being TRBD2 (5 bases). This CDR3 spans 15 amino acids. Germline lookup yields CDR1 SGHAT and CDR2 FQNNGV. V gave up 5 bases and J gave up 0 bases, with 11 bases separating them. DNA of the CDR3: TGTGCCAGCAGCAGTATAGGGAGCTCCTACAATGAGCAGTTCTTC. Amino acids: CASSSIGSSYNEQFF.

The chain uses TRBV25-1 and TRBJ2-2; D uncertain. The germline V gene encodes CDR1 MGHDK and CDR2 SYGVNS. Trimming left V 4 bases short and J 2 bases short, with 5 bases between. This CDR3 contains 13 residues. The DNA of the CDR3 is TGTGCCAGCAGTGGGCGTAACACCGGGGAGCTGTTTTTT. Its protein product is CASSGRNTGELFF.